This TCR beta chain was observed in a study of T cell repertoires in cytomegalovirus infection. Overall study context: Use of recently identified HLA-C-restricted and well-studied HLA-B-restricted CMV epitopes was part of the study. It was the public TCR beta signatures that indicated both CMV infection and matching HLA type. The study's findings and limits: The ex vivo response was dominated by HLA-C-restricted CMV-specific TCR beta clonotypes. Frequencies of public TCR beta families were cumulated, and this identified carriers of CMV plus the relevant HLA.

From the reads, TCRdb called clonotypes with MiXCR, one entry per CDR3 protein. Here the sample spans some 590,000 distinct CDR3 sequences, just under 40% being singletons. This CDR3 spans 15 amino acids. The germline V gene has CDR1 SGHTA and CDR2 FQGNSA. Trimming at V came to 1 base and at J to 5 bases, leaving 4 bases not matched to a gene. This clonotype was observed many times. No antigen is known for it. This receptor was obtained from a human donor in good health (CMV status not recorded). Some clones in this sample may be carry-over from other donors' samples. V is TRBV7-2 and J is TRBJ1-5, with 8 bases matching TRBD1. The specimen comprised cultured PBMCs, sampled from culture after CMV antigen stimulation. The chain's CDR3 is CASSLVGTGDQPQHF. The CDR3 DNA is TGTGCCAGCAGCTTAGTAGGGACAGGAGATCAGCCCCAGCATTTT.